This paragraph reports one TCR beta chain. The entry originates in a study of graft-versus-host responses after intestinal transplantation. Here immunoSEQ multiplex PCR was the method, and the copy in TCRdb shows in-frame clones only, minus some. The data show around 16,000 clones, with around 87% seen just once and 5.5% to 8.5% held by the top ten. The CDR3 runs 15 residues. Germline CDR1 and CDR2: SGHTA and FQGNSA. J gave up 2 bases and V 0 bases, and 3 bases lay outside the gene matches. This sequence joins TRBV7-2 and TRBJ2-5; the match to TRBD2 covers 7 bases. The TCR sequence derives from a human patient who received an intestinal transplant, so some T cells may come from the graft donor. The source material was bone marrow, sampled approximately 120 days after intestinal transplantation. The CDR3 sequence: CASSLACGGQETQYF. The CDR3 DNA follows: TGTGCCAGCAGCTTAGCGTGCGGGGGTCAAGAGACCCAGTACTTC.